Listed below are T cell receptor beta chains from one sample, sequenced in a study of blood T cell repertoires in COVID-19. The protocol was immunoSEQ multiplex PCR, while the TCRdb copy is restricted to in-frame clones and leaves out a portion. This sample yields around 440,000 clones, of which approximately 89% are seen a single time; 10% to 15% belongs to the top ten. The material sequenced was peripheral blood. Receptors originate from a woman between 45 and 65 years old with COVID-19, enrolled during active disease. Both conserved end residues are part of each CDR3. Each record gives: clone size, V gene, D gene, J gene, CDR3 DNA, CDR3 protein. A D gene is named only where the DNA matches it firmly. For some rows the clone size is stated as once, few or many, or as a class when expanded; others skip it.

-,TRBV6-5,-,TRBJ1-1,TGTGCCAGCAGGGAGGACGGGAACACTGAAGCTTTCTTT,CASREDGNTEAFF
-,TRBV27,-,TRBJ2-3,TGTGCCAGCAAGCCGGGACTTTCATCCTCTAGCACAGATACGCAGTATTTT,CASKPGLSSSSTDTQYF
many,TRBV2,-,TRBJ2-2,TGTGCCAGCAGTGGAGCCGGGTTCTTATCCGGCGGGGAGCTGTTTTTT,CASSGAGFLSGGELFF
-,TRBV11-2,-,TRBJ1-5,TGTGCCAGCAGCTTAGTTCCCGGGAACAATCAGCCCCAGCATTTT,CASSLVPGNNQPQHF
-,TRBV5-1,-,TRBJ1-2,TGCGCCAGCAGCCCGACGACAGGCGGGGGCTACACCTTC,CASSPTTGGGYTF
-,TRBV5-4,-,TRBJ2-5,TGTGCCAGCAGCTTGGAATCCGGGGTCGGAGCAGAGACCCAGTACTTC,CASSLESGVGAETQYF
-,TRBV30,-,TRBJ1-4,TGTGCCTGGAGTCGGTCAACTAATGAAAAACTGTTTTTT,CAWSRSTNEKLFF
-,TRBV11-1,-,TRBJ1-2,TGTGCCAGCAGCTTAGGGGGCCATGGCTACACCTTC,CASSLGGHGYTF
-,TRBV28,TRBD1,TRBJ1-5,TGTGCCAGCAGGACAGGGAATCAGCCCCAGCATTTT,CASRTGNQPQHF
-,TRBV7-3,TRBD1,TRBJ2-2,TGTGCCAGCAGCTCGGGACAGGGGGGCACCGGGGAGCTGTTTTTT,CASSSGQGGTGELFF
-,TRBV3-1/TRBV3-2,TRBD1,TRBJ1-2,TGTGCCAGCAGTCGGGACAGGGGATATGGCTACACCTTC,CASSRDRGYGYTF
-,TRBV19,-,TRBJ1-1,TGTGCCAGTAGCTTTGACAGGCTTGAAAACACTGAAGCTTTCTTT,CASSFDRLENTEAFF
-,TRBV19,TRBD1,TRBJ2-2,TGTGCCAGTGCCAGACAGGGACCCGGGGAGCTGTTTTTT,CASARQGPGELFF
-,TRBV7-8,TRBD2,TRBJ2-3,TGTGCCAGCAGCCCCTACCTAAGACTAGCGGGTCGCACAGATACGCAGTATTTT,CASSPYLRLAGRTDTQYF
-,TRBV9,TRBD2,TRBJ2-1,TGTGCCAGCAGCCCGGGACTAGCGGACTTCTACAATGAGCAGTTCTTC,CASSPGLADFYNEQFF
-,TRBV7-8,-,TRBJ2-2,TGTGCCAGCAGCTTAATGGGGGGAGTACCCGGGGAGCTGTTTTTT,CASSLMGGVPGELFF
-,TRBV6-5,TRBD1,TRBJ1-5,TGTGCTTCGCGACGGACAGGGGCGGGTCAGCCCCAGCATTTT,CASRRTGAGQPQHF
-,TRBV10-2,TRBD1,TRBJ1-1,TGCGCCAGCAACAGGGGGAACACTGAAGCTTTCTTT,CASNRGNTEAFF
-,TRBV5-1,TRBD1,TRBJ2-6,TGCGCCAGCAGCTTCGGACGGGACAGGGCCTCTGAGGCCAACGTCCTGACTTTC,CASSFGRDRASEANVLTF
-,TRBV10-3,TRBD2,TRBJ2-1,TGTGCCATCAGTCAGGGACTAGCGGGGAATGAGCAGTTCTTC,CAISQGLAGNEQFF
once,TRBV19,-,TRBJ1-3,TGTGCCAGTAGTCCCACCTTGGGGACATATGGAAACACCATATATTTT,CASSPTLGTYGNTIYF
few,TRBV6-6,-,TRBJ1-5,TGTGCCAGCAGTTCTACAGGCGCAAATCAGCCCCAGCATTTT,CASSSTGANQPQHF
-,TRBV13,TRBD2,TRBJ2-7,TGTGCCAGCAGCTTAGGCGGGGGGGCCTACGAGCAGTACTTC,CASSLGGGAYEQYF
-,TRBV9,-,TRBJ2-3,TGTGCCAGCAGCGTCTCTGCCCCGGGGAGCGATACGCAGTATTTT,CASSVSAPGSDTQYF
-,TRBV14,-,TRBJ1-2,TGTGCCAGCAGCTCCTCTAACTATGGCTACACCTTC,CASSSSNYGYTF
-,TRBV7-3,-,TRBJ1-1,TGTGCCAGCAGCCTCGGGGGAGGGTGGGCCACTGAAGCTTTCTTT,CASSLGGGWATEAFF
-,TRBV19,-,TRBJ1-2,TGTGCCAGTAGTCCCCGACACAGAGATGGCTACACCTTC,CASSPRHRDGYTF
once,TRBV5-6,TRBD2,TRBJ2-5,TGTGCCAGCAGTCACAAGGCGGGGGGTTACCAAGAGACCCAGTACTTC,CASSHKAGGYQETQYF
once,TRBV19,-,TRBJ1-1,TGTGCCAGTAGTAACAGGCGGGGGACTGAAGCTTTCTTT,CASSNRRGTEAFF
-,TRBV12-5,TRBD1,TRBJ1-2,TGTGCTAGTGGTTTGACAGGGGCTGCCTATGGCTACACCTTC,CASGLTGAAYGYTF
-,TRBV30,TRBD1,TRBJ1-1,TGTGCCTTCGCCCGGCTAGGGGGCCAGAACACTGAAGCTTTCTTT,CAFARLGGQNTEAFF
-,TRBV27,-,TRBJ1-5,TGTGCCAGCAGTTCCACGAAGGGAGCCTCTAATCAGCCCCAGCATTTT,CASSSTKGASNQPQHF
once,TRBV24-1,-,TRBJ2-3,TGTGCCACCAGTGATACATCCCCAGGGTGGGGCACAGATACGCAGTATTTT,CATSDTSPGWGTDTQYF
-,TRBV28,-,TRBJ1-1,TGTGCCAGCTATAGTAAGGGGGGGGAAACTGAAGCTTTCTTT,CASYSKGGETEAFF
few,TRBV12-3/TRBV12-4,-,TRBJ1-1,TGTGCCAGCAGCCCAGGACTCAACACTGAAGCTTTCTTT,CASSPGLNTEAFF
-,TRBV28,-,TRBJ1-2,TGTGCCAGCAGTTTGTTTCCTTCCCCCGGAGGAGGGTATGGCTACACCTTC,CASSLFPSPGGGYGYTF
-,TRBV10-3,TRBD2,TRBJ2-7,TGTGCCATCAGTGAACTCGGCGGGGGGCTCGGCGAGCAGTACTTC,CAISELGGGLGEQYF
-,TRBV2,TRBD2,TRBJ2-1,TGTGCCAGCAGTGCCGGGACTAGGGAGCAGTTCTTC,CASSAGTREQFF
-,TRBV13,TRBD2,TRBJ2-7,TGTGCCAGCAGCTTAGGATCTAGCGGGGGGTCCTACGAGCAGTACTTC,CASSLGSSGGSYEQYF
-,TRBV5-1,-,TRBJ2-5,TGCGCCAGCAGCTTAACAACAGGTAGAGAGACCCAGTACTTC,CASSLTTGRETQYF
-,TRBV4-1,TRBD2,TRBJ2-3,TGCGCCAGCAGCCAAGAGGGACTAGCGGGTGCTCATACGCAGTATTTT,CASSQEGLAGAHTQYF
-,TRBV5-1,-,TRBJ1-6,TGCGCCAGCAGCTTGGTGGGGGAGGACTCACCCCTCCACTTT,CASSLVGEDSPLHF
-,TRBV11-3,-,TRBJ1-4,TGTGCCAGCAGCTTAGAGGCAGGAGAAAAACTGTTTTTT,CASSLEAGEKLFF
-,TRBV18,TRBD1,TRBJ2-7,TGTGCCAGCTCACCACCTACAGGGGCAGGCGAGCAGTACTTC,CASSPPTGAGEQYF
-,TRBV27,-,TRBJ1-6,TGTGCCAGCAGTTATAGCTCCTATAATTCACCCCTCCACTTT,CASSYSSYNSPLHF
-,TRBV3-1/TRBV3-2,-,TRBJ1-1,TGTGCCAGCACCTGGGGAGGGGGAAACACTGAAGCTTTCTTT,CASTWGGGNTEAFF
-,TRBV11-2,-,TRBJ2-6,TGTGCCAGCAGCCCCCCAGGGGCCGGGGCCAACGTCCTGACTTTC,CASSPPGAGANVLTF
-,TRBV11-2,TRBD1,TRBJ1-1,TGTGCCAGCAGCTTACTGACAGGGACGAACACTGAAGCTTTCTTT,CASSLLTGTNTEAFF
once,TRBV5-4,TRBD2,TRBJ2-7,TGTGCCAGCAGCTTATCGGGACTAGCGTACGAGCAGTACTTC,CASSLSGLAYEQYF
-,TRBV3-1/TRBV3-2,-,TRBJ1-5,TGTGCCAGCAGCCAAGGGGGCTGGGGTCAGCCCCAGCATTTT,CASSQGGWGQPQHF
-,TRBV5-6,TRBD1,TRBJ1-1,TGTGCCAGCAGCTTAGGCAGGGGGCAGGGTGAAGCTTTCTTT,CASSLGRGQGEAFF
-,TRBV24-1,TRBD1,TRBJ2-5,TGTGCCACCAGTGACAACTCCGGGACAGGGGAAGGGACCCAGTACTTC,CATSDNSGTGEGTQYF